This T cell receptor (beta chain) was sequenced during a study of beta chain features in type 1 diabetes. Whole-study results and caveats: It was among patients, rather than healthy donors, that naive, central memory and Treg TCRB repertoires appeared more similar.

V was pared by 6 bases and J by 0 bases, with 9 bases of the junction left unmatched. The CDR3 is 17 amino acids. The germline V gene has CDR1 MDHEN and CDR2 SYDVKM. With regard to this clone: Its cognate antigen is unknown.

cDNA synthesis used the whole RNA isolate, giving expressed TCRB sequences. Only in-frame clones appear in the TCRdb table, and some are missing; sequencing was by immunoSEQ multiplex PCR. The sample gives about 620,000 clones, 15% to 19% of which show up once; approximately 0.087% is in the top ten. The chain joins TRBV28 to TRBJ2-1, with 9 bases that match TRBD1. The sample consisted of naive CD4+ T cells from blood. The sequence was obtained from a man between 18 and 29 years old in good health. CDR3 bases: TGTGCCAGCAGCCCCGCCGGGACAGGGAGCTCCTACAATGAGCAGTTCTTC. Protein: CASSPAGTGSSYNEQFF. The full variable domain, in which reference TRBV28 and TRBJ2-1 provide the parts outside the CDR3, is DVKVTQSSRYLVKRTGEKVFLECVQDMDHENMFWYRQDPGLGLRLIYFSYDVKMKEKGDIPEGYSVSREKKERFSLILESASTNQTSMYLCASSPAGTGSSYNEQFFGPGTRLTVL.